The entry that follows covers one TCR beta chain sequence. The antigen remains undetermined. Here immunoSEQ multiplex PCR was the method, and the copy in TCRdb shows in-frame clones only, minus some. The sample consists of roughly 100,000 clones, 90% of them appearing once. Germline V gene lookup returns CDR1 MNHEY and CDR2 SVGAGI. Trimming at V came to 6 bases and at J to 3 bases, leaving 5 bases not matched to a gene. The CDR3 runs to 14 residues. Exclusion applied to patients with autoimmune disease history or systemic immunosuppression. This sample stems from a study of OX40 agonist ivuxolimab in advanced cancers. Study in general: Patients were treated with ivuxolimab, an agonistic anti-OX40 (CD134) antibody.

The study, taken as a whole, reports: Relative to CD4+, CD8+ T cells held more expanded clones on average.

The source was CD4+ or CD8+ T cells sorted from blood, collected in a trial of the OX40 agonist ivuxolimab. The TCR was taken from an adult with an advanced solid tumor such as melanoma, head and neck, liver or kidney cancer. The chain employs TRBV6-5 and TRBJ1-1, with 9 positions matching TRBD1. CDR3 residues: CASRRQGDYTEAFF. The DNA of the CDR3 is TGTGCCAGCAGGAGACAGGGGGACTACACTGAAGCTTTCTTT.